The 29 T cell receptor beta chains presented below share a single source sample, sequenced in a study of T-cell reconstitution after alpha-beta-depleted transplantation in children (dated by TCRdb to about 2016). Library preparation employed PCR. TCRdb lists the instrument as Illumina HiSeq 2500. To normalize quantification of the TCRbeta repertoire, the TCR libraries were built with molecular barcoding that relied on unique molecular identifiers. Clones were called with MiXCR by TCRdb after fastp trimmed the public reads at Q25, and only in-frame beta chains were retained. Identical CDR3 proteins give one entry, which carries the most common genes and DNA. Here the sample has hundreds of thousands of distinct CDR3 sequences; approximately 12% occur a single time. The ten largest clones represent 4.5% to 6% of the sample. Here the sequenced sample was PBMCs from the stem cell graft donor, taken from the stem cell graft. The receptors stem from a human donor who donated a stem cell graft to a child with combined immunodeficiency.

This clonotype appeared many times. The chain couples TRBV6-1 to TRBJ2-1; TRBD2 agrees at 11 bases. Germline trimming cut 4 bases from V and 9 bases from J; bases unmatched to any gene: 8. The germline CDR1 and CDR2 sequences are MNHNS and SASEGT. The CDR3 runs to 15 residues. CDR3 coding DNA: TGTGCCAGCAGTGGACTAGCGGGAAGGTCGACTGAGCAGTTCTTC. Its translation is CASSGLAGRSTEQFF.

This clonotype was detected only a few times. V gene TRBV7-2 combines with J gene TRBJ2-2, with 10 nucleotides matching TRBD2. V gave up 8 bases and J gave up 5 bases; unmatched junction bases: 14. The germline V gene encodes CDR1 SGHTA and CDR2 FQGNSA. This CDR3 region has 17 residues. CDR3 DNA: TGTGCCAGCGGATCTAGCGGGGGACCGTACACAACCGGGGAGCTGTTTTTT. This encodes CASGSSGGPYTTGELFF. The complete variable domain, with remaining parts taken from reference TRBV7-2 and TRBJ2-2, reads GAGVSQSPSNKVTEKGKDVELRCDPISGHTALYWYRQSLGQGLEFLIYFQGNSAPDKSGLPSDRFSAERTGGSVSTLTIQRTQQEDSAVYLCASGSSGGPYTTGELFFGEGSRLTVL.

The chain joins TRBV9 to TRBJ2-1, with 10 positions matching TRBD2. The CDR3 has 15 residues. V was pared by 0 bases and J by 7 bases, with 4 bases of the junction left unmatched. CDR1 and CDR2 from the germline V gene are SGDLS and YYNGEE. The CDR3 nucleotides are TGTGCCAGCAGCGTAGCGGGACTAGCGTGGAATGAGCAGTTCTTC. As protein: CASSVAGLAWNEQFF. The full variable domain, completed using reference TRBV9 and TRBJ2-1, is DSGVTQTPKHLITATGQRVTLRCSPRSGDLSVYWYQQSLDQGLQFLIQYYNGEERAKGNILERFSAQQFPDLHSELNLSSLELGDSALYFCASSVAGLAWNEQFFGPGTRLTVL.

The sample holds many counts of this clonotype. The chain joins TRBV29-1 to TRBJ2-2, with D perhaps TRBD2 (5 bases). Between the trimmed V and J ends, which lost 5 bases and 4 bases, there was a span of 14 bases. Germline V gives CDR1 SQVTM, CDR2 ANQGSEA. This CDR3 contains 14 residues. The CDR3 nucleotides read TGCAGCGTTAGAGGACCCCGGGGCACCGGGGAGCTGTTTTTT. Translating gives CSVRGPRGTGELFF.

DNA for the CDR3: TGTGCCAGCGCCGGGCCTTGGGGTACGCAGTATTTT. This sequence encodes CASAGPWGTQYF. This sequence joins TRBV6-2 or TRBV6-3 and TRBJ2-3; D is undetermined. Germline-derived CDR1 and CDR2 are MNHEY and SVGEGT. The CDR3 spans 12 residues. V was pared by 8 bases and J by 8 bases, with 14 bases between.

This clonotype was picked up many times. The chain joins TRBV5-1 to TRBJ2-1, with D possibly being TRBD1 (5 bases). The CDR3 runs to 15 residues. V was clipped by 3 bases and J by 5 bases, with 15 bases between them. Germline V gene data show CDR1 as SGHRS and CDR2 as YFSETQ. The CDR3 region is CASSSDIGANNEQFF. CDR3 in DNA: TGCGCCAGCAGCTCTGACATTGGGGCGAACAATGAGCAGTTCTTC.

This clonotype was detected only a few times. CDR3 bases: TGCGCCAGCAGCTTCCGACAGGGCTACGAGCAGTACTTC. As protein: CASSFRQGYEQYF. The V gene is TRBV5-1, the J gene TRBJ2-7; the match to TRBD1 covers 7 bases. The CDR3 sequence is 13 residues long. Germline V CDR1 and CDR2: SGHRS, YFSETQ. The V and J ends lost 2 bases and 3 bases, in that order; junction bases with no gene match: 2.

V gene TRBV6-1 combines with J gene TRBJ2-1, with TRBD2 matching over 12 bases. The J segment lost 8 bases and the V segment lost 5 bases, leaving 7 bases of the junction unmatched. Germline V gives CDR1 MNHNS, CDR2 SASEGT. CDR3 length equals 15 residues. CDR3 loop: CASSTPTSGSHEQFF. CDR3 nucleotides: TGTGCCAGCAGTACCCCGACTAGCGGGAGTCATGAGCAGTTCTTC.

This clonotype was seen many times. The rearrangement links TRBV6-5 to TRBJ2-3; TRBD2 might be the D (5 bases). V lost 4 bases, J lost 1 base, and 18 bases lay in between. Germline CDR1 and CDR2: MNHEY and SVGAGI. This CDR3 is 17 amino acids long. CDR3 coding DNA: TGTGCCAGCAGTTGGCGTTCGAGGGAATTGGGCACAGATACGCAGTATTTT. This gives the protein CASSWRSRELGTDTQYF.

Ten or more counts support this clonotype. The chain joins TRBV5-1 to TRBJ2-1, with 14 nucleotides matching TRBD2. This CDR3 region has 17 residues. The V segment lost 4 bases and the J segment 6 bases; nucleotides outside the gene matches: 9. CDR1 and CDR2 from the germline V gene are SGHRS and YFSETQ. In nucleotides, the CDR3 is TGCGCCAGCAGCACGAGACTAGCGGGAGGGACCTTCAATGAGCAGTTCTTC. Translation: CASSTRLAGGTFNEQFF.

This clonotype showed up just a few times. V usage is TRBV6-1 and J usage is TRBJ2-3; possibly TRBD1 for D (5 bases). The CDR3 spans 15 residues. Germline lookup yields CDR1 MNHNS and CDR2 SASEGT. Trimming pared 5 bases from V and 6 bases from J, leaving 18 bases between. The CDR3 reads CASSRNQGSGDTQYF. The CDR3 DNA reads TGTGCCAGCAGTCGAAACCAGGGATCAGGCGATACGCAGTATTTT.

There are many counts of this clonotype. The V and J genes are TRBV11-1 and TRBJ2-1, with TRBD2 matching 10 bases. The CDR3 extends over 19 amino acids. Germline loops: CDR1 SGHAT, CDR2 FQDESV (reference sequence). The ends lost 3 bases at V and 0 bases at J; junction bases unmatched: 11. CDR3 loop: CASSLSGTSDVYSYNEQFF. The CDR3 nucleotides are TGTGCCAGCAGCTTGTCCGGGACTAGCGACGTCTACTCCTACAATGAGCAGTTCTTC.

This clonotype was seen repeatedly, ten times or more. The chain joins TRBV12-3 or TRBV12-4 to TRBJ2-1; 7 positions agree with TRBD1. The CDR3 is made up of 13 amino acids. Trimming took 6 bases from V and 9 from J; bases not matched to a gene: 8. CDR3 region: CASSNRGEVEQFF. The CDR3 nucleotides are TGTGCCAGCAGCAACAGGGGTGAGGTTGAGCAGTTCTTC.

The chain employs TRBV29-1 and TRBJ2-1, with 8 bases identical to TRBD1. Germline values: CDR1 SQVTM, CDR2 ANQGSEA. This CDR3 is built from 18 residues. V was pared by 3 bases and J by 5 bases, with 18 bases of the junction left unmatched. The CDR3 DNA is TGCAGCGTTGACCCTTTCGGACAGGGCGCATGGTGGGACAATGAGCAGTTCTTC. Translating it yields CSVDPFGQGAWWDNEQFF.

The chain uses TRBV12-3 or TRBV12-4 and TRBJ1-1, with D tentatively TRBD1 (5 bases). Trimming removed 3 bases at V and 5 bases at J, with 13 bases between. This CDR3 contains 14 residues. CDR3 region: CASSLMGEGTEAFF. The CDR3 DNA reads TGTGCCAGCAGTTTGATGGGAGAGGGGACTGAAGCTTTCTTT.

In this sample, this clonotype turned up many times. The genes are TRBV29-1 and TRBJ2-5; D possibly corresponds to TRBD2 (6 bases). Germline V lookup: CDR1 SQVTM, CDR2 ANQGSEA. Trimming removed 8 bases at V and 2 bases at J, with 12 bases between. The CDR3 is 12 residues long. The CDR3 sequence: CSSGLDQETQYF. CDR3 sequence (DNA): TGCAGCTCGGGACTGGATCAAGAGACCCAGTACTTC. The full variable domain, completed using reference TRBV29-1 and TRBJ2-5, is SAVISQKPSRDICQRGTSLTIQCQVDSQVTMMFWYRQQPGQSLTLIATANQGSEATYESGFVIDKFPISRPNLTFSTLTVSNMSPEDSSIYLCSSGLDQETQYFGPGTRLLVL.

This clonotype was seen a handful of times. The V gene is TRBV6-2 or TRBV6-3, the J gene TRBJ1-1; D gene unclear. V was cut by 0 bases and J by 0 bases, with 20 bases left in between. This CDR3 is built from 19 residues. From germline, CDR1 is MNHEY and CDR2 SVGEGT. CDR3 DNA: TGTGCCAGCAGTTACTCCTCAGGAGACCATCGTATTATGAACACTGAAGCTTTCTTT. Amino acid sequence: CASSYSSGDHRIMNTEAFF.

CDR3 nucleotides: TGCGCCAGCAAGGGGGGGGCGAACACCGGGGAGCTGTTTTTT. Its protein is CASKGGANTGELFF. The V gene is TRBV10-2, the J gene TRBJ2-2, with D maybe TRBD2 (7 bases). This CDR3 has 14 amino acids. Trimming pared 7 bases from V and 0 bases from J, leaving 9 bases between. CDR1 and CDR2 from the germline V gene are WSHSY and SAAADI.

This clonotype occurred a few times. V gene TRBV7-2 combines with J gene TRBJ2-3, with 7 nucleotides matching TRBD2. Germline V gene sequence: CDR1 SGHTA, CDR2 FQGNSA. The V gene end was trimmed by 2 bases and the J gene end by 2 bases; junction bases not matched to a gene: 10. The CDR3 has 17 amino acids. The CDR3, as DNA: TGTGCCAGCAGCTTAATCCCTGGCGGGAGCCCCACAGATACGCAGTATTTT. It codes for CASSLIPGGSPTDTQYF.

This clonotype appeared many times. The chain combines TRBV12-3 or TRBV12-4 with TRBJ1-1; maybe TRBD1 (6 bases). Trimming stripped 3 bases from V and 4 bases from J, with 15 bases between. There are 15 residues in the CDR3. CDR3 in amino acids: CASSFGLGGVTEAFF. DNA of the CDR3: TGTGCCAGCAGTTTTGGTCTAGGGGGTGTCACTGAAGCTTTCTTT.

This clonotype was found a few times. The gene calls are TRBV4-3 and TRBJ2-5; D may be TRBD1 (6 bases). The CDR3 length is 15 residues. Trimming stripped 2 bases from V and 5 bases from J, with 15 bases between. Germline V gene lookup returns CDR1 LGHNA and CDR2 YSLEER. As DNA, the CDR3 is TGCGCCAGCAGCCAAAACAGGGTGGTTGGGGAGACCCAGTACTTC. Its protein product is CASSQNRVVGETQYF.

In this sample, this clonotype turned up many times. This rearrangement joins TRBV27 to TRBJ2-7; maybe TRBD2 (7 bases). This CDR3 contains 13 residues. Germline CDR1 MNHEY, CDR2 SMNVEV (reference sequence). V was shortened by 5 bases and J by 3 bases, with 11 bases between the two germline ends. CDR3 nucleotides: TGTGCCAGCAGTAAGGGGGGGTTCTACGAGCAGTACTTC. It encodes CASSKGGFYEQYF.

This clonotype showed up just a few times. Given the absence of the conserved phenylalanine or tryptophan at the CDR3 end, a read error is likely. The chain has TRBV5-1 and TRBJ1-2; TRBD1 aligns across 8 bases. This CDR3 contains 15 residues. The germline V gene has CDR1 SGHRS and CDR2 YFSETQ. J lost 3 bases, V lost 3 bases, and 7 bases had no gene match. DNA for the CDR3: TGCGCCAGCAGCTCGACAGGGGCGAGGGACTATGGCTACACCTAC. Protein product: CASSSTGARDYGYTY.

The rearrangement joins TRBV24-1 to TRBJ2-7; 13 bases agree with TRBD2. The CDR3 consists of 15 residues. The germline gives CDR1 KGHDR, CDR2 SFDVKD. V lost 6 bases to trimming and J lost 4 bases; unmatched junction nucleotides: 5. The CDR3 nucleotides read TGTGCCACCAGTCCGGGACTAGCGGGGAGGTACGAGCAGTACTTC. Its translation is CATSPGLAGRYEQYF.

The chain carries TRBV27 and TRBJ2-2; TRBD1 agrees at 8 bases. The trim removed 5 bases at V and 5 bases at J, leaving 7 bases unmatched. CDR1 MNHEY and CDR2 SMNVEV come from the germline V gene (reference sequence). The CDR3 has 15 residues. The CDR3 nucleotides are TGTGCCAGCAGTCCCCAGGGGGCGAGGACCGGGGAGCTGTTTTTT. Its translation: CASSPQGARTGELFF.

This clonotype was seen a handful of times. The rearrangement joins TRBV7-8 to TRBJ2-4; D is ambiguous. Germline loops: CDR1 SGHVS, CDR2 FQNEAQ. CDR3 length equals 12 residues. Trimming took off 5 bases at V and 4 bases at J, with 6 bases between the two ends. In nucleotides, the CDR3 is TGTGCCAGCAGCGCCTTAAAAAACATTCAGTACTTC. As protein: CASSALKNIQYF. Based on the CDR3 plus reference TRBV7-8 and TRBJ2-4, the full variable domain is GAGVSQSPRYKVAKRGQDVALRCDPISGHVSLFWYQQALGQGPEFLTYFQNEAQLDKSGLPSDRFFAERPEGSVSTLKIQRTQQEDSAVYLCASSALKNIQYFGAGTRLSVL.

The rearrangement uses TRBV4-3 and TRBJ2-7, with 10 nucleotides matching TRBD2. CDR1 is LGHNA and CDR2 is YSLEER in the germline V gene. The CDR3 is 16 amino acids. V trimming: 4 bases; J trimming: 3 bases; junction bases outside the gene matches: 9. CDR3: CASSPGVLAGDYEQYF. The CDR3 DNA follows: TGCGCCAGCAGCCCCGGGGTGCTAGCGGGAGACTACGAGCAGTACTTC.

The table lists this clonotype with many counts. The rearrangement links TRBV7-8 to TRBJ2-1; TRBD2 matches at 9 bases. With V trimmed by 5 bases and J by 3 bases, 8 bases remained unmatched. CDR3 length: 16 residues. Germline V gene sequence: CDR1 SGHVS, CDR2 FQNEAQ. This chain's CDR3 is CASSPHGLAIYNEQFF. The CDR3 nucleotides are TGTGCCAGCAGCCCCCACGGACTAGCGATCTACAATGAGCAGTTCTTC. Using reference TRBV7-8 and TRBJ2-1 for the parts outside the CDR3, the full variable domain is GAGVSQSPRYKVAKRGQDVALRCDPISGHVSLFWYQQALGQGPEFLTYFQNEAQLDKSGLPSDRFFAERPEGSVSTLKIQRTQQEDSAVYLCASSPHGLAIYNEQFFGPGTRLTVL.

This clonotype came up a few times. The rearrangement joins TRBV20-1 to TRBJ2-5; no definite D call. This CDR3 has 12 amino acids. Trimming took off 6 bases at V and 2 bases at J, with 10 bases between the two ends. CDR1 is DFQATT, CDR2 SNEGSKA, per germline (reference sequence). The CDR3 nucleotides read TGCAGTGCGACCCTAGATCAAGAGACCCAGTACTTC. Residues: CSATLDQETQYF.